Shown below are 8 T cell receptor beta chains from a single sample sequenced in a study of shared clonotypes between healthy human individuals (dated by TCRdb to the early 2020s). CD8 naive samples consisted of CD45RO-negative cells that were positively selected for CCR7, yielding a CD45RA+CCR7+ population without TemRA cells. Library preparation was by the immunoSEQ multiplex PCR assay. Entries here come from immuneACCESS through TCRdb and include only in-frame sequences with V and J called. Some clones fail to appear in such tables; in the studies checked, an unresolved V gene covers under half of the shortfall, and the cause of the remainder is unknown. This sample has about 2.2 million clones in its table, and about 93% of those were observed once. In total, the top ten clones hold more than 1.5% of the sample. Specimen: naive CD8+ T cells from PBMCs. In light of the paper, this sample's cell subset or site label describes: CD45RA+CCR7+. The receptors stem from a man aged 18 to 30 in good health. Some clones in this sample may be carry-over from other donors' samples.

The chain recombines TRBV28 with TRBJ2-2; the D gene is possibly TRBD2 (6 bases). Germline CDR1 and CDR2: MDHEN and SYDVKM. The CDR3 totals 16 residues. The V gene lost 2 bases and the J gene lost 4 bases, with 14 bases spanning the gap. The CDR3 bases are TGTGCCAGCAGTTTAGTTAGGGCCGGGAGCACCGGGGAGCTGTTTTTT. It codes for CASSLVRAGSTGELFF.

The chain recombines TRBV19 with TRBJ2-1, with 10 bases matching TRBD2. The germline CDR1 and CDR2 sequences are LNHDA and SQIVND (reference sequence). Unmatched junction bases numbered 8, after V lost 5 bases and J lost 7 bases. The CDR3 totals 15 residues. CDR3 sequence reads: CASSPIAGGSNEQFF. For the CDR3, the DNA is TGTGCCAGTAGTCCCATAGCGGGAGGCTCGAATGAGCAGTTCTTC.

The CDR3 coding sequence is TGTGCCAGCTCACCAGTGGGAGTACGGCCAGAGACCCAGTACTTC. Its protein product is CASSPVGVRPETQYF. This chain uses TRBV18 with TRBJ2-5, with D maybe TRBD2 (5 bases). From germline, CDR1 is KGHSH and CDR2 LQKENI. The V end lost 2 bases, the J end lost 4 bases, and 14 bases lay between the germline ends. The CDR3 covers 15 residues.

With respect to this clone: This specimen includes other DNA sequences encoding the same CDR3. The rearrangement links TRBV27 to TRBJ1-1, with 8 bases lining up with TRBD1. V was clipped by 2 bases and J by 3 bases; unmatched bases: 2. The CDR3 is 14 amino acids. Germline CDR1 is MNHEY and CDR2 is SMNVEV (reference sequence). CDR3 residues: CASSLRTGHTEAFF. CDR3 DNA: TGTGCCAGCAGTTTAAGGACAGGGCACACTGAAGCTTTCTTT.

Here the CDR3 reads CASSGRIEAFF. CDR3 in DNA: TGTGCCAGTAGCGGGAGGATTGAAGCTTTCTTT. This chain links TRBV19 with TRBJ1-1; D gene unclear. Trimming pared 6 bases from V and 7 bases from J, leaving 9 bases between. Germline V gene data show CDR1 as LNHDA and CDR2 as SQIVND (reference sequence). The CDR3 has 11 amino acids. Full variable domain (rest looked up from reference TRBV19 and TRBJ1-1): DGGITQSPKYLFRKEGQNVTLSCEQNLNHDAMYWYRQDPGQGLRLIYYSQIVNDFQKGDIAEGYSVSREKKESFPLTVTSAQKNPTAFYLCASSGRIEAFFGQGTRLTVV.

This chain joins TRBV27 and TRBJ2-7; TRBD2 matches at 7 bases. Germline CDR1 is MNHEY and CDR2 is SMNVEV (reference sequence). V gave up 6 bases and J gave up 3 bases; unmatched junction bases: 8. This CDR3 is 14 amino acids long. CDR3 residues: CASSRSGNYYEQYF. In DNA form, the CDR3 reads TGTGCCAGCAGCCGCAGCGGGAACTACTACGAGCAGTACTTC.

This CDR3 reads CASSLPQEQPNYGYTF. The CDR3 coding sequence is TGTGCCAGCAGTTTACCTCAGGAGCAGCCTAACTATGGCTACACCTTC. V usage is TRBV28 and J usage is TRBJ1-2; D remains ambiguous. Trimming stripped 2 bases from V and 0 bases from J, with 13 bases between. CDR1 and CDR2 (germline): MDHEN, SYDVKM. The CDR3 is 16 amino acids.

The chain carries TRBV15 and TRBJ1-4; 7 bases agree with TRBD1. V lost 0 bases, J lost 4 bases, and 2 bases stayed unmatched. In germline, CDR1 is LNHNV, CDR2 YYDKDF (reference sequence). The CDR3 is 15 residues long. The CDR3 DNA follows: TGTGCCACCAGCAGAGACCGGGACAGTAATGAAAAACTGTTTTTT. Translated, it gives CATSRDRDSNEKLFF. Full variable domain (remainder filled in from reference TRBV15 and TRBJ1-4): DAMVIQNPRYQVTQFGKPVTLSCSQTLNHNVMYWYQQKSSQAPKLLFHYYDKDFNNEADTPDNFQSRRPNTSFCFLDIRSPGLGDTAMYLCATSRDRDSNEKLFFGSGTQLSVL.